Following are 28 T cell receptor beta chains from one sample sequenced in a study of T-cell reconstitution after alpha-beta-depleted transplantation in children. A library of TCRbeta sequences, prepared with unique molecular identifiers, was generated. TCRdb analysed the PCR reads with MiXCR anew, one entry per CDR3 protein. There are over 150,000 distinct CDR3 sequences in the sample; 6.6% occur only once, and 4.5% to 6.5% lies in the top ten. This specimen consisted of PBMCs, obtained before TCRalphabeta/CD19-depleted stem cell transplant. The receptors shown here come from a boy aged 2 to 10 with acute lymphoblastic leukemia, due to receive a stem cell transplant.

The V gene is TRBV5-4, the J gene TRBJ2-1, with 10 bases matching TRBD2. The CDR3 is made up of 16 amino acids. J was trimmed by 1 base and V by 0 bases; bases with no gene match: 1. Germline V gives CDR1 SGHNT, CDR2 YYREEE (reference sequence). In DNA form, the CDR3 reads TGTGCCAGCAGCTTGGATAGCGGGGGGTCCTACAATGAGCAGTTCTTC. This translates into CASSLDSGGSYNEQFF.

This clonotype was recorded at least ten times. The chain couples TRBV10-3 to TRBJ2-7; D assignment may be TRBD1 or TRBD2 (5 bases each). There are 12 residues in the CDR3. V was trimmed by 4 bases and J by 3 bases, leaving 7 bases between them. CDR1 ENHRY and CDR2 SYGVKD come from the germline V gene. CDR3 nucleotide sequence: TGTGCCATCAGTGGGGGACGCTACGAGCAGTACTTC. It translates to CAISGGRYEQYF.

This clonotype occurred many times. The chain recombines TRBV28 with TRBJ2-7; 9 bases fit TRBD2. Germline trimming cut 2 bases from V and 3 bases from J; bases unmatched to any gene: 5. Germline V gives CDR1 MDHEN, CDR2 SYDVKM. The CDR3 has 15 residues. The CDR3 sequence: CASSLSSSGSYEQYF. In DNA form, the CDR3 reads TGTGCCAGCAGTTTAAGCAGTAGCGGGAGCTACGAGCAGTACTTC.

The chain couples TRBV5-1 to TRBJ2-3; TRBD1 aligns across 7 bases. The germline CDR1 and CDR2 sequences are SGHRS and YFSETQ. The CDR3 extends over 15 amino acids. V dropped 0 bases and J dropped 3; count of bases not matched to a gene: 4. Here the CDR3 reads CASSLGTGATDTQYF. CDR3 DNA sequence: TGCGCCAGCAGCTTGGGAACAGGGGCAACAGATACGCAGTATTTT.

This clonotype was observed at least ten times. The J gene is TRBJ2-7, the V gene TRBV10-3, with 10 bases lining up with TRBD1. Trimming took 5 bases from V and 2 from J; bases not matched to a gene: 6. The CDR3 is made up of 15 amino acids. Germline V gene data show CDR1 as ENHRY and CDR2 as SYGVKD. CDR3: CAISPGQGRAYEQYF. The CDR3 nucleotides are TGTGCCATCAGTCCGGGACAGGGGAGGGCCTACGAGCAGTACTTC.

This clonotype was seen many times. The J gene is TRBJ2-5, the V gene TRBV7-9; D gene unclear. CDR3 length: 16 amino acids. Germline CDR1 SEHNR, CDR2 FQNEAQ (reference sequence). Trimming removed 0 bases from V and 1 base from J, with 12 bases in between. CDR3 sequence (DNA): TGTGCCAGCAGCTTAGCGGCGAGCTTCGGCCAAGAGACCCAGTACTTC. It is translated as CASSLAASFGQETQYF.

This clonotype was counted between two and nine times. The chain is built from TRBV7-2 and TRBJ2-3, with 9 bases lining up with TRBD2. The CDR3 spans 15 residues. Unmatched junction bases numbered 5, after V lost 1 base and J lost 6 bases. Germline V gene data show CDR1 as SGHTA and CDR2 as FQGNSA. The CDR3 DNA is TGTGCCAGCAGCTTAGTGGTGGCGGGGGGGGATACGCAGTATTTT. It is translated as CASSLVVAGGDTQYF.

Many counts were recorded for this clonotype. This chain links TRBV12-3 or TRBV12-4 with TRBJ2-1; tentative D call: TRBD1 (6 bases). The CDR3 is made up of 14 amino acids. V lost 10 bases to trimming and J lost 0 bases, with 13 bases between them. CDR3 region: CATFRGHSYNEQFF. The DNA of the CDR3 is TGTGCCACCTTCCGGGGACACTCCTACAATGAGCAGTTCTTC.

The table lists this clonotype with many counts. The chain recombines TRBV6-5 with TRBJ2-4; either TRBD1 or TRBD2 may fit D (5 bases each). Per the germline V gene, CDR1 is MNHEY and CDR2 is SVGAGI. The CDR3 is made up of 17 amino acids. The V end lost 7 bases, the J end lost 0 bases, and 19 bases lay between the germline ends. This CDR3 is CASNSPGAAVAKNIQYF. CDR3 DNA: TGTGCCAGCAATTCTCCCGGGGCGGCCGTAGCCAAAAACATTCAGTACTTC.

This clonotype has ten or more counts. The chain employs TRBV28 and TRBJ1-5, with D uncertain. CDR1 is MDHEN, CDR2 SYDVKM, per germline. The V and J ends lost 10 bases and 4 bases respectively, with 14 bases between them. CDR3 length equals 13 residues. In DNA form, the CDR3 reads TGTGCCACCCAAGATTCTTTAAATCAGCCCCAGCATTTT. It codes for CATQDSLNQPQHF.

This clonotype was counted a few times. The chain employs TRBV7-2 and TRBJ2-3, with 7 bases matching TRBD1. Germline V gene sequence: CDR1 SGHTA, CDR2 FQGNSA. V shed 5 bases and J 2 bases; nucleotides not matched to a gene: 7. The CDR3 sequence is 15 residues long. CDR3 sequence: CASSHPDRPTDTQYF. The CDR3, as DNA: TGTGCCAGCAGCCACCCGGACAGGCCCACAGATACGCAGTATTTT.

This clonotype has a count of ten or more. The chain employs TRBV13 and TRBJ2-1, with 9 bases fitting TRBD2. The germline CDR1 and CDR2 sequences are PRHDT and FYEKMQ (reference sequence). The CDR3 is made up of 14 amino acids. The ends lost 5 bases at V and 9 bases at J; junction bases unmatched: 8. The CDR3: CASSPVAGVTEQFF. CDR3 DNA: TGTGCCAGCAGCCCCGTAGCGGGAGTAACTGAGCAGTTCTTC. Looking up the rest from reference TRBV13 and TRBJ2-1 gives the full variable domain: AAGVIQSPRHLIKEKRETATLKCYPIPRHDTVYWYQQGPGQDPQFLISFYEKMQSDKGSIPDRFSAQQFSDYHSELNMSSLELGDSALYFCASSPVAGVTEQFFGPGTRLTVL.

This clonotype showed up many times. The genes are TRBV7-2 and TRBJ2-2, with 7 positions matching TRBD2. The length of the CDR3 is 16 residues. V was pared by 2 bases and J by 5 bases, with 8 bases of the junction left unmatched. CDR1 is SGHTA, CDR2 FQGNSA, per germline. CDR3 amino acids: CASSLSRAGGTGELFF. In nucleotides, the CDR3 is TGTGCCAGCAGCTTATCTCGCGCCGGGGGGACCGGGGAGCTGTTTTTT.

Note on this clonotype: A much larger clone differs from this one at a single base, so this may be a read error. The chain combines TRBV3-1 with TRBJ1-1; D call uncertain. Looked up from germline, CDR1 is LGHDT and CDR2 is YNNKEL (reference sequence). The CDR3 covers 13 residues. The CDR3 protein is CTSSLSVGSEAFF. The CDR3, as DNA: TGTACCAGCAGCCTCTCCGTGGGGTCTGAAGCTTTCTTT.

There are a few counts of this clonotype. This rearrangement joins TRBV4-3 to TRBJ2-2; 11 nucleotides agree with TRBD2. The germline gives CDR1 LGHNA, CDR2 YSLEER. Trimming took 0 bases from V and 2 from J; bases not matched to a gene: 5. The CDR3 covers 18 residues. CDR3 residues: CASSQDASGGHNTGELFF. As DNA, the CDR3 is TGCGCCAGCAGCCAAGATGCTAGCGGGGGGCACAACACCGGGGAGCTGTTTTTT.

This clonotype was recorded at least ten times. The chain links TRBV3-1 to TRBJ1-1; tentatively, D is TRBD1 (5 bases). The length of the CDR3 is 14 residues. Trimming shortened V by 3 bases and J by 4 bases, and 12 bases separated the two germline ends. Per the germline V gene, CDR1 is LGHDT and CDR2 is YNNKEL (reference sequence). The CDR3 bases are TGTGCCAGCAGCCAGTTGGGGCGCCGCACTGAAGCTTTCTTT. Translated: CASSQLGRRTEAFF.

This clonotype was seen at least ten times. This sequence joins TRBV7-2 and TRBJ2-1, with D perhaps being TRBD1 or TRBD2 (6 bases each). Germline CDR1 reads SGHTA; CDR2 reads FQGNSA. V shed 0 bases and J shed 0 bases, with 24 bases lying between them. The CDR3 covers 21 residues. The CDR3, as DNA: TGTGCCAGCAGCTTAGCGCGTTCGGCCACGGGGGCCTCGAGCTCCTACAATGAGCAGTTCTTC. Translated: CASSLARSATGASSSYNEQFF.

This clonotype appeared a few times. The gene calls are TRBV7-2 and TRBJ2-7; tentatively, D is TRBD2 (5 bases). From germline, CDR1 is SGHTA and CDR2 FQGNSA. The CDR3 has 12 residues. V was clipped by 0 bases and J by 12 bases, with 12 bases between them. In DNA, the CDR3 is TGTGCCAGCAGCTTAGCGGACTCCCGGCGGTACTTC. Translated: CASSLADSRRYF.

This clonotype was picked up many times. V gene TRBV5-6 combines with J gene TRBJ2-5; D may correspond to TRBD1 or TRBD2 (5 bases each). The CDR3 contains 14 residues. Trimming took off 4 bases at V and 4 bases at J, with 14 bases between the two ends. The germline CDR1 and CDR2 sequences are SGHDT and YYEEEE. In DNA form, the CDR3 reads TGTGCCAGCAGCGGGACGGGTCATCGAGAGACCCAGTACTTC. Amino acid sequence: CASSGTGHRETQYF.

This clonotype was observed at least ten times. This chain connects TRBV28 to TRBJ2-1, with TRBD2 matching 7 bases. The V segment lost 6 bases and the J segment 4 bases; nucleotides outside the gene matches: 18. This CDR3 spans 18 amino acids. Germline V lookup: CDR1 MDHEN, CDR2 SYDVKM. The CDR3 region is CASSLAAMWREPYNEQFF. The CDR3, as DNA: TGTGCCAGCAGCCTGGCGGCCATGTGGCGGGAGCCTTACAATGAGCAGTTCTTC.

The gene calls are TRBV6-2 or TRBV6-3 and TRBJ2-1, with D possibly matching TRBD2 (6 bases). Germline CDR1 is MNHEY and CDR2 is SVGEGT. Between the trimmed V and J ends, which lost 6 bases and 4 bases, there was a span of 16 bases. The CDR3 is 15 residues long. CDR3 in DNA: TGTGCCAGCAGACCTGCAGGACTACGTTACAATGAGCAGTTCTTC. Amino acids: CASRPAGLRYNEQFF.

In its sample, this clonotype was seen many times. V and J are TRBV6-2 or TRBV6-3 and TRBJ2-1; 8 bases map to TRBD2. This CDR3 has 16 amino acids. Germline V gene lookup returns CDR1 MNHEY and CDR2 SVGEGT. Trimming cost V 5 bases and J 2 bases; bases outside gene matches: 8. The CDR3: CASSQGAGGAYNEQFF. The CDR3 bases are TGTGCCAGCAGTCAGGGTGCGGGGGGAGCCTACAATGAGCAGTTCTTC.

This clonotype showed up many times. The chain uses TRBV4-2 and TRBJ2-1; tentatively, D is TRBD1 or TRBD2 (6 bases each). The CDR3 length is 12 residues. Germline V gene data show CDR1 as LGHNA and CDR2 as YNFKEQ. V lost 4 bases, J lost 8 bases, and 9 bases lay in between. CDR3 DNA sequence: TGTGCCAGCAGCCCGGGGGCGGATGAGCAGTTCTTC. Translating gives CASSPGADEQFF.

This sequence joins TRBV4-3 and TRBJ2-5, with D perhaps TRBD1 (6 bases). Trimming left V 1 base short and J 2 bases short, with 11 bases between. The CDR3 contains 15 residues. Per the germline V gene, CDR1 is LGHNA and CDR2 is YSLEER. The CDR3 nucleotides are TGCGCCAGCAGCCAAGCGCAGGGGCTACAAGAGACCCAGTACTTC. Encoded protein: CASSQAQGLQETQYF.

This clonotype came up a few times. This rearrangement joins TRBV29-1 to TRBJ2-1, with 13 bases lining up with TRBD2. Trimming cost V 2 bases and J 4 bases; bases outside gene matches: 14. This CDR3 is built from 19 residues. Germline CDR1 SQVTM, CDR2 ANQGSEA. In DNA form, the CDR3 reads TGCAGCGTTGAACTCCGTGGGACTAGCGGGACCAATTTTTACAATGAGCAGTTCTTC. Residues: CSVELRGTSGTNFYNEQFF.

This clonotype was counted between two and nine times. A much larger clone differs by one base, so this may be a read error. This chain joins TRBV7-9 and TRBJ2-2; D gene unclear. The ends were cut back, 2 bases at V and 3 bases at J, with 4 bases in the middle. CDR3 length: 13 residues. The germline gives CDR1 SEHNR, CDR2 FQNEAQ (reference sequence). CDR3 protein: CASSLSHTGELFF. As DNA, the CDR3 is TGTGCCAGCAGCTTATCACACACCGGGGAGCTGTTTTTT.

The chain has TRBV7-2 and TRBJ2-4, with 7 nucleotides matching TRBD1. This CDR3 has 16 residues. With 6 bases clipped from V and 4 bases from J, the junction kept 12 bases outside the gene matches. The germline V gene encodes CDR1 SGHTA and CDR2 FQGNSA. The CDR3 DNA reads TGTGCCAGCAGTTTAAGACAGGGTGGAAATAAAAACATTCAGTACTTC. This codes for CASSLRQGGNKNIQYF.

This clonotype was detected many times. The chain is built from TRBV5-5 and TRBJ1-5; 11 nucleotides align to TRBD1. Germline V gene sequence: CDR1 SGHKS, CDR2 YYEKEE (reference sequence). This CDR3 contains 15 residues. V dropped 4 bases and J dropped 7; count of bases not matched to a gene: 7. The CDR3, as DNA: TGTGCCAGCAGCCCCGGGACAGGGGGGATACAGCCCCAGCATTTT. Translation: CASSPGTGGIQPQHF.